This T cell receptor beta chain was identified during a study of PD-1 blockade in classical Hodgkin lymphoma. Between the trimmed V and J ends, which lost 3 bases and 1 base, there was a span of 16 bases. CDR1 is SGDLS and CDR2 is YYNGEE in the germline V gene. CDR3 length: 16 residues. Data came from immunoSEQ multiplex PCR; TCRdb stores just in-frame clones and leaves some out. The sample has roughly 30,000 clones; less than 85% are singletons. Time point denoted: cycle 4 day 1 (C4D1), after 6 weeks of nivolumab. Every one of the patients relapsed after autologous stem cell transplantation (brentuximab vedotin exposure was variable). Using magnetic negative selection, the CD4+ T cells were separated out of thawed PBMCs.

The sequence derives from a human donor with classical Hodgkin lymphoma. The chain joins TRBV9 to TRBJ1-1, with D perhaps matching TRBD1 (6 bases). The sequenced sample was CD4+ T cells from blood, obtained before the fourth cycle of nivolumab. In DNA form, the CDR3 reads TGTGCCAGCAGCGCCGGAACAGGGTATACGAACACTGAAGCTTTCTTT. Amino acid sequence: CASSAGTGYTNTEAFF.